The clone carrying this T cell receptor beta chain is a singleton in its sample. This specimen comes from a study of cytomegalovirus exposure and HLA in healthy donors. Germline assignment: CDR1 SGHDT and CDR2 YYEEEE. The CDR3 covers 17 residues. V shed 7 bases and J shed 2 bases, with 21 bases lying between them. Sequencing used immunoSEQ multiplex PCR; TCRdb keeps in-frame clones, though not all of them. This table holds about 130,000 clones, around 92% found once. The sequencing sample was made of PBMCs. The chain has TRBV5-6 and TRBJ1-4; tentatively, D is TRBD1 (6 bases). This receptor was taken from a man younger than 45 in good health and CMV-seronegative. The CDR3 loop reads CASGQGGPLGTNEKLFF. The CDR3, as DNA: TGTGCCAGCGGTCAAGGGGGTCCTCTAGGGACTAATGAAAAACTGTTTTTT. Complete variable domain (other parts from reference TRBV5-6 and TRBJ1-4): DAGVTQSPTHLIKTRGQQVTLRCSPKSGHDTVSWYQQALGQGPQFIFQYYEEEERQRGNFPDRFSGHQFPNYSSELNVNALLLGDSALYLCASGQGGPLGTNEKLFFGSGTQLSVL.